The present T cell receptor beta chain was sequenced within a study of OX40 agonist ivuxolimab in advanced cancers. Study summary: At doses from 0.01 to 10 mg/kg, patients were given intravenous ivuxolimab every 2 weeks. Two cutaneous melanoma patients and one hepatocellular carcinoma patient, three in all, had partial responses.

Trimming took 4 bases from V and 0 from J, leaving 13 bases between them. CDR1 LNHDA and CDR2 SQIVND come from the germline V gene (reference sequence). This CDR3 has 16 amino acids. Measured with immunoSEQ multiplex PCR; TCRdb has only the in-frame clones, and not every one. Of tens of thousands of clones listed, approximately 81% are singletons. A history of autoimmune disease or systemic immunosuppression excluded patients. Blood samples were obtained at baseline, cycle 4 day 1, and cycle 7 day 1. The receptor's source is an adult with an advanced solid tumor such as melanoma, head and neck, liver or kidney cancer. Sequences were derived from CD4+ or CD8+ T cells sorted from blood, sampled in a trial of the OX40 agonist ivuxolimab. The chain joins TRBV19 to TRBJ1-5, with a tentative D call TRBD1 (5 bases). The CDR3 nucleotides are TGTGCCAGTAGTACTACAGGAGAGCATAGCAATCAGCCCCAGCATTTT. Translating it yields CASSTTGEHSNQPQHF. Complete variable domain (other parts from reference TRBV19 and TRBJ1-5): DGGITQSPKYLFRKEGQNVTLSCEQNLNHDAMYWYRQDPGQGLRLIYYSQIVNDFQKGDIAEGYSVSREKKESFPLTVTSAQKNPTAFYLCASSTTGEHSNQPQHFGDGTRLSIL.